These T cell receptor beta chains were read from a single sample in a study of T-cell reconstitution after alpha-beta-depleted transplantation in children. Each CDR3 protein is one row after TCRdb ran MiXCR on the PCR reads. Seen here are about 540,000 distinct CDR3 sequences, around 17% observed once, and the top ten hold 3% to 4%. The specimen was PBMCs from the stem cell graft donor, collected from the stem cell graft. The receptors were sampled from a human donor who donated a stem cell graft to a child with acute lymphoblastic leukemia. CDR3s include the opening cysteine and the closing phenylalanine or tryptophan. The order of the fields is D gene, J gene, V gene, clone size, CDR3 DNA, CDR3 protein. A D gene is named only where the DNA matches it firmly. Part of the rows lack a size; the others show once, few, many or a class for expanded clones.

D: -; J: TRBJ2-3; V: TRBV20-1; size: few; DNA: TGCAGTCTAGACTCCGTTGAGGTGGGCACAGATACGCAGTATTTT; CDR3: CSLDSVEVGTDTQYF
D: -; J: TRBJ1-1; V: TRBV27; size: few; DNA: TGTGCCAGCGGCAAGGGGAGGACTGAAGCTTTCTTT; CDR3: CASGKGRTEAFF
D: -; J: TRBJ1-6; V: TRBV7-8; size: few; DNA: TGTGCCAGCAGCTTACTCCCCGGGACTGGGGTTAGCTCACCCCTCCACTTT; CDR3: CASSLLPGTGVSSPLHF
D: -; J: TRBJ1-2; V: TRBV3-1; size: -; DNA: TGTGCCAGCAGCCCGGGGACGGGACTAAGCTATGGCTACACCTTC; CDR3: CASSPGTGLSYGYTF
D: -; J: TRBJ1-4; V: TRBV6-1; size: -; DNA: TGTGCCAGCAGTGAAGCCTTAGGGAAAGGGGAAAAACTGTTTTTT; CDR3: CASSEALGKGEKLFF
D: -; J: TRBJ2-7; V: TRBV6-6; size: once; DNA: TGTGCCAGCAGACTCGGGGTCCGGGGCGAGCAGTACTTC; CDR3: CASRLGVRGEQYF
D: TRBD2; J: TRBJ2-7; V: TRBV29-1; size: -; DNA: TGCAGCGCCCTCCTAGCGGGGCCATCCTACGAGCAGTACTTC; CDR3: CSALLAGPSYEQYF
D: TRBD1; J: TRBJ2-2; V: TRBV5-1; size: few; DNA: TGCGCCAGCAGCAGACAGGGGGCAAACGGGGAGCTGTTTTTT; CDR3: CASSRQGANGELFF
D: -; J: TRBJ2-1; V: TRBV7-2; size: -; DNA: TGTGCCAGCAGCTGGGCAATGGCGGCGAATGAGCAGTTCTTC; CDR3: CASSWAMAANEQFF
D: -; J: TRBJ2-3; V: TRBV14; size: -; DNA: TGTGCCAGCAGCCAGAGAAGTCCGGGAGCTAACACAGATACGCAGTATTTT; CDR3: CASSQRSPGANTDTQYF
D: TRBD2; J: TRBJ2-3; V: TRBV29-1; size: few; DNA: TGCAGCGCCACGACTAGCGGGATGGTGGGAGATACGCAGTATTTT; CDR3: CSATTSGMVGDTQYF
D: TRBD2; J: TRBJ2-1; V: TRBV5-1; size: few; DNA: TGCGCCAGCAGCTTAACCGGGACTAGCGGCTATTCCTACAATGAGCAGTTCTTC; CDR3: CASSLTGTSGYSYNEQFF